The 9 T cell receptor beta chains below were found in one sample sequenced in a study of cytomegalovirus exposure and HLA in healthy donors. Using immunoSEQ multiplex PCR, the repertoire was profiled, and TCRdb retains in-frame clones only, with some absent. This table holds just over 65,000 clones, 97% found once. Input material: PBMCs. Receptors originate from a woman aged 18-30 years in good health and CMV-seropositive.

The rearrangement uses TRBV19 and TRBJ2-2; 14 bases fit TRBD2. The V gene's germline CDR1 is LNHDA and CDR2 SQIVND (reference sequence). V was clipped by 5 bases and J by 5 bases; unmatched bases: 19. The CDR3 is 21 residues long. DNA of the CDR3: TGTGCCAGTAGTCCCCTTAGACAGGGGGGACTAGCGGGAGAGGAGACCGGGGAGCTGTTTTTT. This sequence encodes CASSPLRQGGLAGEETGELFF.

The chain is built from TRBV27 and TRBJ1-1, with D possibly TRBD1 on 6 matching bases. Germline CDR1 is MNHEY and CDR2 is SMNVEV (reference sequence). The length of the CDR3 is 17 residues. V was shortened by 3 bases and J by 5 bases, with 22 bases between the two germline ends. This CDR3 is CASSLGTAGAGGTEAFF. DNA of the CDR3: TGTGCCAGCAGTTTGGGGACCGCGGGGGCCGGTGGGACTGAAGCTTTCTTT.

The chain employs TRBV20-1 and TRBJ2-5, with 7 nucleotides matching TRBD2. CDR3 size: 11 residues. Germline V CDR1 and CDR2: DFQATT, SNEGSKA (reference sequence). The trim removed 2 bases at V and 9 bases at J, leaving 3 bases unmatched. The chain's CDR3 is CSARSGGAQYF. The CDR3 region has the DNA TGCAGTGCTAGAAGTGGGGGGGCCCAGTACTTC.

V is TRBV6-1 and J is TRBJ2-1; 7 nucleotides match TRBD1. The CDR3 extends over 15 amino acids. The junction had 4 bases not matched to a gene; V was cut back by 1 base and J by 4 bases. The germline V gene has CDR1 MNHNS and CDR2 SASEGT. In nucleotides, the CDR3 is TGTGCCAGCAGTGAAGAGGGGGCCGCTTACAATGAGCAGTTCTTC. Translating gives CASSEEGAAYNEQFF.

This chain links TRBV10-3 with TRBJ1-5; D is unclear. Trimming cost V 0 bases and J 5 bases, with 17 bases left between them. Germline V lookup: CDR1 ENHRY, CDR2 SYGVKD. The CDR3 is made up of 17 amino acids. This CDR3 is CAISESMVRRTDQPQHF. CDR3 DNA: TGTGCCATCAGTGAGTCGATGGTTCGCAGAACCGATCAGCCCCAGCATTTT.

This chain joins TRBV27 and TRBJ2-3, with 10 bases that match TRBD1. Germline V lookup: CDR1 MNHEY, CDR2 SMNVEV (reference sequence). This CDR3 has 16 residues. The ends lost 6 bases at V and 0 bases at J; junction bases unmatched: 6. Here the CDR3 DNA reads TGTGCCAGCAGACCGGACAGGGGGTTTAGCACAGATACGCAGTATTTT. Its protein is CASRPDRGFSTDTQYF.

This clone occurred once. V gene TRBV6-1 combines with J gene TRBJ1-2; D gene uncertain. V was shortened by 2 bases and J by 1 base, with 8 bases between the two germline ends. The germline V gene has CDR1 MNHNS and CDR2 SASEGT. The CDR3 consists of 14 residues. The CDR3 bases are TGTGCCAGCAGTGAATACAGAGTTAACTATGGCTACACCTTC. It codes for CASSEYRVNYGYTF.

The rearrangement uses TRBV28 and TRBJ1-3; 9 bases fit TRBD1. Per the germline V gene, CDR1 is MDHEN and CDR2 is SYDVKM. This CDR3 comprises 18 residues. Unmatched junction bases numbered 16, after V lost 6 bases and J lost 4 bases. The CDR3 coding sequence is TGTGCCAGCAGAAACCTCCCTCCGACAGGGGGAAGAGGAAACACCATATATTTT. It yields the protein CASRNLPPTGGRGNTIYF.

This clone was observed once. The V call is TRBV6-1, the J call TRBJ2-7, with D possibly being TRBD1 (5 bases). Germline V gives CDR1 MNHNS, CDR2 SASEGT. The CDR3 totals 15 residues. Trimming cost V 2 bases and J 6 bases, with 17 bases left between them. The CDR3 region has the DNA TGTGCCAGCAGTGAAATGGGGCAGGGCCTCACCGAGCAGTACTTC. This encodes CASSEMGQGLTEQYF.